Below, 8 T cell receptor beta chains from the same sample are listed, as sequenced in a study of shared clonotypes between healthy human individuals. Sequencing was performed with immunoSEQ multiplex PCR; in TCRdb, only in-frame clones are kept and a portion is missing. The sample shows roughly 2,300,000 clones, 80% to 95% of them seen only once. The material sequenced was naive CD4+ T cells from PBMCs. Sample subset: CD45RA+ positively selected. These receptors were obtained from a man in his late teens or twenties in good health. Some clones in this sample may be carry-over from other donors' samples.

CDR3 DNA: TGTGCCAGCAGCGTAAGGGCATACACAGATACGCAGTATTTT. It encodes CASSVRAYTDTQYF. V usage is TRBV9 and J usage is TRBJ2-3; D ambiguous. V was pared by 1 base and J by 2 bases, with 8 bases between. Germline loops: CDR1 SGDLS, CDR2 YYNGEE. The CDR3 runs to 14 residues.

This clone was detected only once. This chain connects TRBV18 to TRBJ2-4; D not resolved. Germline V gene lookup returns CDR1 KGHSH and CDR2 LQKENI. The V end was cut by 3 bases, the J end by 0 bases, with 15 bases between. The CDR3 covers 17 residues. CDR3 protein: CASSPSRSPLAKNIQYF. The CDR3 DNA is TGTGCCAGCTCACCTTCCCGGAGTCCGCTAGCCAAAAACATTCAGTACTTC.

The chain has TRBV9 and TRBJ2-7, with 9 bases identical to TRBD2. The CDR3 consists of 16 residues. V lost 0 bases to trimming and J lost 6 bases; unmatched junction nucleotides: 10. Looked up from germline, CDR1 is SGDLS and CDR2 is YYNGEE. The CDR3 here is CASSVGSSGSVVEQYF. The CDR3 nucleotides read TGTGCCAGCAGCGTAGGTAGTAGCGGGAGTGTCGTCGAGCAGTACTTC.

The chain uses TRBV7-3 and TRBJ2-3; no clear D gene. This CDR3 has 12 amino acids. V dropped 3 bases and J dropped 4 bases, with 5 bases sitting between them. Germline V gene lookup returns CDR1 SGHTA and CDR2 FQGTGA. CDR3 sequence: CASSFSADTQYF. CDR3 DNA sequence: TGTGCCAGCAGCTTCTCCGCAGATACGCAGTATTTT.

The chain joins TRBV5-8 to TRBJ2-5, with 13 nucleotides matching TRBD2. Germline CDR1 is SGHTS and CDR2 is YDEGEE. Trimming at V came to 4 bases and at J to 0 bases, leaving 6 bases not matched to a gene. This CDR3 has 17 amino acids. The CDR3 spells CASSPRTSGSHQETQYF. The CDR3 DNA is TGTGCCAGCAGCCCAAGGACTAGCGGGAGCCACCAAGAGACCCAGTACTTC.

The chain uses TRBV5-1 and TRBJ2-2, with TRBD1 matching 8 bases. V shed 7 bases and J 6 bases; nucleotides not matched to a gene: 11. CDR3 length: 15 amino acids. Germline V CDR1 and CDR2: SGHRS, YFSETQ. The CDR3 DNA follows: TGCGCCAGCCACCGACAGGGGAAAGGCGCCGGGGAGCTGTTTTTT. Its translation is CASHRQGKGAGELFF.

The chain combines TRBV7-9 with TRBJ2-7; 10 nucleotides line up with TRBD2. With V trimmed by 7 bases and J by 3 bases, 9 bases remained unmatched. Germline CDR1 reads SEHNR; CDR2 reads FQNEAQ (reference sequence). This CDR3 has 15 amino acids. CDR3 sequence: CASTRGASGSYEQYF. Written as DNA, the CDR3 is TGTGCCAGCACAAGAGGGGCTAGCGGGAGCTACGAGCAGTACTTC. Full variable domain (rest looked up from reference TRBV7-9 and TRBJ2-7): DTGVSQNPRHKITKRGQNVTFRCDPISEHNRLYWYRQTLGQGPEFLTYFQNEAQLEKSRLLSDRFSAERPKGSFSTLEIQRTEQGDSAMYLCASTRGASGSYEQYFGPGTRLTVT.

This clone appeared once. The chain recombines TRBV5-4 with TRBJ1-2; possibly TRBD1 for D (6 bases). Per germline, CDR1 SGHNT and CDR2 YYREEE (reference sequence). There are 15 residues in the CDR3. The V gene lost 6 bases and the J gene lost 1 base, with 16 bases spanning the gap. CDR3 coding DNA: TGTGCCAGCACCCCACCGGGACACTTTAACTATGGCTACACCTTC. Its protein product is CASTPPGHFNYGYTF.